This TCR beta chain was retrieved from a study of blood T cells in healthy people across ages. Study-wide points: Higher diversity, along with more naive CD4+ cells, distinguished long-lived donors from aged donors. With unsorted PBMCs, a conclusive comparison of naive versus antigen-experienced cells was not possible.

Next came a second PCR, run for about 6 to 12 cycles, which used a sample-barcoded 5' primer along with a J-beta primer mix. Every single cDNA molecule received a tag from a template-switch adaptor with 12 random nucleotides. A single record per CDR3 protein comes from TCRdb applying MiXCR to the 5' RACE reads. The table has fewer than 1.5 million distinct CDR3 sequences, around 42% seen once. This CDR3 is built from 12 residues. CDR1 DFQATT and CDR2 SNEGSKA come from the germline V gene (reference sequence). The ends lost 7 bases at V and 11 bases at J; junction bases unmatched: 11. This clonotype has just a few counts. Its antigen is unknown.

The chain joins TRBV20-1 to TRBJ2-5; 9 bases are shared with TRBD2. Sequenced: blood. This receptor was taken from a woman in her late teens or twenties in good health. CDR3 loop: CSGLAGNNEQYF. In DNA form, the CDR3 reads TGCAGTGGTCTAGCGGGGAACAATGAGCAGTACTTC.